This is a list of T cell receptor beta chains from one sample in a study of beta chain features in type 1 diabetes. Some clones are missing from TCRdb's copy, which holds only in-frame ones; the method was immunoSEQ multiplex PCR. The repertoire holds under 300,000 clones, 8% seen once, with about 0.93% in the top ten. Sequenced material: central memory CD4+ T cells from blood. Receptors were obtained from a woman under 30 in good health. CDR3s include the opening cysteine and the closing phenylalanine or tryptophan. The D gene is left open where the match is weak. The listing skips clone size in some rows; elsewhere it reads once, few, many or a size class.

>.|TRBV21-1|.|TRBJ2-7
CASSKEGTIPLGEQYF
TGTGCCAGCAGCAAAGAAGGGACAATCCCCCTGGGGGAGCAGTACTTC
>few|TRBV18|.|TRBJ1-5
CASSPWGLGGDQPQHF
TGTGCCAGCTCACCGTGGGGCCTCGGCGGCGATCAGCCCCAGCATTTT
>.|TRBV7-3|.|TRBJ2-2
CASSLLGAGSRDTGELFF
TGTGCCAGCAGCTTACTCGGTGCGGGGAGTCGGGACACCGGGGAGCTGTTTTTT
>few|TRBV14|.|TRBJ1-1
CASSRSTTNTEAFF
TGTGCCAGCTCCCGTTCGACCACTAACACTGAAGCTTTCTTT
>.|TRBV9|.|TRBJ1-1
CASSLRGEGTEAFF
TGTGCCAGCAGTCTGCGCGGGGAAGGCACTGAAGCTTTCTTT
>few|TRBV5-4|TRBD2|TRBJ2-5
CASSLSGEETQYF
TGTGCCAGCAGCCTTAGCGGGGAAGAGACCCAGTACTTC
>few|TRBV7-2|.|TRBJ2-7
CASSPDRILYEQYF
TGTGCCAGCAGCCCCGACCGGATCCTATACGAGCAGTACTTC
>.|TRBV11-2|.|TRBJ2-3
CASSFGLGSTDTQYF
TGTGCCAGCAGCTTTGGTTTGGGAAGCACAGATACGCAGTATTTT
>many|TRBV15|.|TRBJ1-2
CATSRDKGGGYTF
TGTGCCACCAGCAGAGATAAGGGAGGTGGCTACACCTTC
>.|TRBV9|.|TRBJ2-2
CASSPSLGRSTGELFF
TGTGCCAGCAGCCCTAGCCTAGGCAGATCCACCGGGGAGCTGTTTTTT
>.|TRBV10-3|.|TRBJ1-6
CAIRGDNSPLHF
TGTGCCATCAGGGGGGATAATTCACCCCTCCACTTT
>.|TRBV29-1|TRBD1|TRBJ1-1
CSTISTGAEEAFF
TGCAGCACTATTTCGACAGGGGCAGAGGAAGCTTTCTTT
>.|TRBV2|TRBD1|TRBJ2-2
CASSDGQGRSGELFF
TGTGCCAGCAGTGACGGACAGGGGAGATCCGGGGAGCTGTTTTTT
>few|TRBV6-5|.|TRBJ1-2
CASSEANYGYTF
TGTGCCAGCAGTGAGGCGAACTATGGCTACACCTTC
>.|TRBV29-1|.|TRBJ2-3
CSPYGNSDTQYF
TGCAGCCCTTACGGGAATTCAGATACGCAGTATTTT
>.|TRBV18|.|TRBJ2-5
CASSPGLEETQYF
TGTGCCAGCTCACCTGGACTTGAAGAGACCCAGTACTTC
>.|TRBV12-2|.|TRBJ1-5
CASIGQPQHF
TGTGCAAGTATTGGACAGCCCCAGCATTTT
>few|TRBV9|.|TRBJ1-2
CASSRQTANYGYTF
TGTGCCAGCTCACGACAGACGGCTAACTATGGCTACACCTTC
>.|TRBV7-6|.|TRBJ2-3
CASSSISDTQYF
TGTGCCAGCAGTTCGATATCAGATACGCAGTATTTT